The 21 T cell receptor beta chains given below trace back to one sample, sequenced in a study of blood T cell repertoires in COVID-19. Generated by immunoSEQ multiplex PCR, the TCRdb table keeps only in-frame clones and is missing some. The sample contains 95,000 or so clones, 70% to 90% of which appear only once. Sequencing was performed on peripheral blood. The receptors here all came from a man at least 80 years old with active or convalescent COVID-19.

The rearrangement links TRBV9 to TRBJ2-2, with 8 bases that match TRBD1. The junction had 5 bases not matched to a gene; V was cut back by 2 bases and J by 2 bases. The germline V gene encodes CDR1 SGDLS and CDR2 YYNGEE. CDR3 length: 16 amino acids. CDR3 in amino acids: CASSVGAGGNTGELFF. CDR3 DNA sequence: TGTGCCAGCAGCGTTGGGGCAGGGGGCAACACCGGGGAGCTGTTTTTT.

The chain joins TRBV11-3 to TRBJ2-1; D uncertain. CDR1 and CDR2 from the germline V gene are SGHNT and YENEEA. V was pared by 5 bases and J by 5 bases, with 10 bases between. The CDR3 sequence is 13 residues long. Here the CDR3 reads CASSETANNEQFF. The CDR3 DNA reads TGTGCCAGCAGCGAGACTGCTAACAATGAGCAGTTCTTC.

The chain joins TRBV4-2 to TRBJ2-7, with 8 bases lining up with TRBD1. V lost 1 base and J lost 6; bases outside the gene matches: 5. The CDR3 is made up of 14 amino acids. Germline V gene sequence: CDR1 LGHNA, CDR2 YNFKEQ. DNA of the CDR3: TGTGCCAGCAGCCAAGCGGGACAGGTCAGCGAGCAGTACTTC. Translated: CASSQAGQVSEQYF.

This chain links TRBV9 with TRBJ2-5; 8 bases line up with TRBD1. V lost 3 bases to trimming and J lost 4 bases; unmatched junction nucleotides: 8. Germline-derived CDR1 and CDR2 are SGDLS and YYNGEE. The CDR3 contains 15 residues. CDR3: CASSDLSTGVETQYF. The CDR3 DNA sequence: TGTGCCAGCAGCGACCTCTCGACAGGGGTAGAGACCCAGTACTTC.

V is TRBV7-9 and J is TRBJ2-2, with 7 bases lining up with TRBD1. CDR3 length: 15 amino acids. The germline gives CDR1 SEHNR, CDR2 FQNEAQ (reference sequence). J was trimmed by 4 bases and V by 0 bases; bases with no gene match: 2. The CDR3 DNA reads as TGTGCCAGCAGCTTAGCAGGGGGCGCCACCGGGGAGCTGTTTTTT. Translation: CASSLAGGATGELFF.

The rearrangement joins TRBV28 to TRBJ1-1; 7 bases agree with TRBD1. The CDR3 totals 15 residues. From germline, CDR1 is MDHEN and CDR2 SYDVKM. V lost 7 bases and J lost 4; bases outside the gene matches: 12. The CDR3 DNA reads as TGTGCCAGCACGGACAGGACTACGTATGGCACTGAAGCTTTCTTT. It translates to CASTDRTTYGTEAFF.

The chain joins TRBV19 to TRBJ2-1; perhaps TRBD1 as D (6 bases). The ends were cut back, 3 bases at V and 5 bases at J, with 17 bases in the middle. CDR3 length: 16 amino acids. The germline gives CDR1 LNHDA, CDR2 SQIVND (reference sequence). The CDR3 loop reads CASSMMGAFGDNEQFF. As DNA, the CDR3 is TGTGCCAGTAGTATGATGGGGGCGTTCGGTGACAATGAGCAGTTCTTC.

The chain combines TRBV19 with TRBJ2-7, with D possibly matching TRBD2 (6 bases). There are 15 residues in the CDR3. Germline CDR1 and CDR2: LNHDA and SQIVND (reference sequence). Trimming pared 5 bases from V and 0 bases from J, leaving 14 bases between. CDR3 loop: CASSAGTESSYEQYF. The CDR3 DNA sequence: TGTGCCAGTAGTGCCGGGACTGAAAGCTCCTACGAGCAGTACTTC.

The chain's CDR3 is CASDSISGNTIYF. CDR3 nucleotide sequence: TGTGCCAGCGACAGCATCTCTGGAAACACCATATATTTT. V is TRBV7-9 and J is TRBJ1-3; TRBD1 is a possible D gene (5 bases). The CDR3 is made up of 13 amino acids. CDR1 and CDR2 (germline): SEHNR, FQNEAQ (reference sequence). V lost 8 bases to trimming and J lost 0 bases, with 8 bases between them.

This chain links TRBV7-2 with TRBJ2-7; tentative D call: TRBD1 (7 bases). This CDR3 is 16 amino acids long. Germline CDR1 reads SGHTA; CDR2 reads FQGNSA. Trimming cost V 3 bases and J 1 base, with 16 bases left between them. CDR3 coding DNA: TGTGCCAGCAGCTTTGCCCACCAGGGGGGATCCTACGAGCAGTACTTC. Translation gives CASSFAHQGGSYEQYF.

The V call is TRBV7-2, the J call TRBJ2-5; 12 positions agree with TRBD2. Germline V lookup: CDR1 SGHTA, CDR2 FQGNSA. Losses at the gene ends were 0 bases for V and 4 bases for J; bases not matched to a gene: 9. The CDR3 consists of 18 residues. This chain's CDR3 is CASSLALAGGPVGETQYF. The CDR3 DNA reads as TGTGCCAGCAGCTTAGCGCTAGCGGGAGGGCCTGTAGGAGAGACCCAGTACTTC.

The rearrangement uses TRBV29-1 and TRBJ2-3; D is possibly TRBD2 (6 bases). Germline V gives CDR1 SQVTM, CDR2 ANQGSEA. CDR3 size: 14 residues. Trimming took off 6 bases at V and 2 bases at J, with 15 bases between the two ends. The CDR3 region has the DNA TGCAGCGTCGGCATAAGCGGGTACACAGATACGCAGTATTTT. It encodes CSVGISGYTDTQYF.

The chain carries TRBV28 and TRBJ1-1; tentative D call: TRBD1 (6 bases). Germline-derived CDR1 and CDR2 are MDHEN and SYDVKM. This CDR3 has 14 residues. Trimming pared 4 bases from V and 2 bases from J, leaving 11 bases between. Here the CDR3 DNA reads TGTGCCAGCAGTTCCACAGGGATTAACACTGAAGCTTTCTTT. Translation gives CASSSTGINTEAFF.

This clone was counted a single time. The J gene is TRBJ2-7, the V gene TRBV28, with 9 bases fitting TRBD2. V lost 5 bases and J lost 1; bases outside the gene matches: 6. Germline values: CDR1 MDHEN, CDR2 SYDVKM. This CDR3 is built from 15 residues. Here the CDR3 reads CASSPRLAVSYEQYF. In DNA form, the CDR3 reads TGTGCCAGCAGTCCTCGACTAGCGGTTTCCTACGAGCAGTACTTC.

The rearrangement joins TRBV9 to TRBJ2-1; the D gene is possibly TRBD2 (6 bases). CDR3 length equals 16 residues. Trimming took 1 base from V and 5 from J, leaving 16 bases between them. Germline lookup yields CDR1 SGDLS and CDR2 YYNGEE. In DNA form, the CDR3 reads TGTGCCAGCAGCGTAACTCCAGACGGAGGGGACAATGAGCAGTTCTTC. Encoded protein: CASSVTPDGGDNEQFF. Full variable domain (remainder filled in from reference TRBV9 and TRBJ2-1): DSGVTQTPKHLITATGQRVTLRCSPRSGDLSVYWYQQSLDQGLQFLIQYYNGEERAKGNILERFSAQQFPDLHSELNLSSLELGDSALYFCASSVTPDGGDNEQFFGPGTRLTVL.

V and J are TRBV28 and TRBJ2-7; 13 nucleotides agree with TRBD2. CDR3 length: 17 amino acids. Germline V gene sequence: CDR1 MDHEN, CDR2 SYDVKM. The V segment lost 0 bases and the J segment 0 bases; nucleotides outside the gene matches: 2. The CDR3 protein is CASSLWTSGRSSYEQYF. CDR3 nucleotide sequence: TGTGCCAGCAGTTTATGGACTAGCGGGAGGAGCTCCTACGAGCAGTACTTC.

This clone has only one observation. J is TRBJ2-5 and V is TRBV5-1, with D perhaps matching TRBD1 (5 bases). Germline values: CDR1 SGHRS, CDR2 YFSETQ. Trimming pared 5 bases from V and 2 bases from J, leaving 19 bases between. The CDR3 is 16 residues long. The CDR3 loop is CASRRGGAERQETQYF. The CDR3 DNA reads as TGCGCCAGCAGACGAGGTGGGGCAGAACGACAAGAGACCCAGTACTTC.

This chain uses TRBV5-1 with TRBJ1-2; a possible D gene is TRBD1 (5 bases). This CDR3 has 13 amino acids. Trimming took 5 bases from V and 8 from J, leaving 16 bases between them. Per the germline V gene, CDR1 is SGHRS and CDR2 is YFSETQ. The CDR3 DNA is TGCGCCAGCAGTCCTTCGCAGGGTTACGGCTACACCTTC. Protein sequence: CASSPSQGYGYTF. Together with reference TRBV5-1 and TRBJ1-2, the CDR3 gives the full variable domain: KAGVTQTPRYLIKTRGQQVTLSCSPISGHRSVSWYQQTPGQGLQFLFEYFSETQRNKGNFPGRFSGRQFSNSRSEMNVSTLELGDSALYLCASSPSQGYGYTFGSGTRLTVV.

The chain links TRBV14 to TRBJ2-1; D is ambiguous. V dropped 6 bases and J dropped 7 bases, with 10 bases sitting between them. This CDR3 is 12 amino acids long. Germline CDR1 reads SGHDN; CDR2 reads FVKESK. The CDR3 reads CASSRIGNEQFF. CDR3 DNA: TGTGCCAGCAGTCGCATCGGTAATGAGCAGTTCTTC. Combining the CDR3 with reference TRBV14 and TRBJ2-1 gives the whole variable domain EAGVTQFPSHSVIEKGQTVTLRCDPISGHDNLYWYRRVMGKEIKFLLHFVKESKQDESGMPNNRFLAERTGGTYSTLKVQPAELEDSGVYFCASSRIGNEQFFGPGTRLTVL.

V gene TRBV11-3 combines with J gene TRBJ2-7; TRBD2 matches at 10 bases. Germline V gives CDR1 SGHNT, CDR2 YENEEA. CDR3 length: 16 residues. V was pared by 0 bases and J by 7 bases, with 9 bases of the junction left unmatched. Here the CDR3 DNA reads TGTGCCAGCAGCTTAGATGGCCTAGCGGGAGCTCGGGAGCAGTACTTC. Its protein product is CASSLDGLAGAREQYF.

This chain uses TRBV28 with TRBJ1-2, with D maybe TRBD1 (5 bases). V shed 4 bases and J shed 5 bases, with 20 bases lying between them. This CDR3 is 16 amino acids long. Germline V gives CDR1 MDHEN, CDR2 SYDVKM. DNA of the CDR3: TGTGCCAGCAGTTCCTCGGACACGGCCCCCCCATATGGCTACACCTTC. Translation gives CASSSSDTAPPYGYTF.